This T cell receptor (beta chain) stems from a study of blood T cell repertoires in COVID-19. About the study: Acute-phase and convalescent COVID-19 samples originated in the United States, Italy and Spain. PBMCs, B-cell-depleted T cells, or T cells provided the cDNA or gDNA that made up the material.

V was shortened by 2 bases and J by 3 bases, with 13 bases between the two germline ends. CDR1 is MDHEN and CDR2 is SYDVKM in the germline V gene. The CDR3 sequence is 15 residues long. In the source study's methods: Reference gene primers were amplified, and this amplification served to estimate nucleated cell counts. Sequencing was performed with immunoSEQ multiplex PCR; in TCRdb, only in-frame clones are kept and a portion is missing. V, J and clone size reflect that table, while D and trimming were determined from the DNA. The table records 5,700 or so clones, roughly 83% of them present only once.

The sequence was collected from a human donor in a cohort sampled during active COVID-19. Sequenced material: peripheral blood. The rearrangement links TRBV28 to TRBJ1-2; TRBD1 is a possible D gene (5 bases). CDR3 sequence (DNA): TGTGCCAGCAGTTTACGGGGGAAAGAACACTATGGCTACACCTTC. Translation: CASSLRGKEHYGYTF.